The 13 T cell receptor beta chains presented below share a single source sample, sequenced in a study of cytomegalovirus exposure and HLA in healthy donors. The primer mix had 60 Vbeta and 13 Jbeta primers. Produced via immunoSEQ multiplex PCR; TCRdb's table is partial and in-frame only. The profile covers approximately 150,000 clones, with 80% to 90% appearing a single time and roughly 4.5% taken by the ten largest. Material for sequencing was PBMCs. All receptors derive from a woman between 18 and 29 years old in good health and CMV-seropositive.

The chain links TRBV5-4 to TRBJ1-1, with D perhaps TRBD1 (5 bases). This CDR3 is 14 amino acids long. Trimming pared 6 bases from V and 8 bases from J, leaving 20 bases between. Germline V gene sequence: CDR1 SGHNT, CDR2 YYREEE (reference sequence). CDR3 DNA sequence: TGTGCCAGCAACAAATACTCCAGGGATGGGGAAGCTTTCTTT. Translated: CASNKYSRDGEAFF.

V gene TRBV9 combines with J gene TRBJ2-7; no firm D call. Trimming pared 4 bases from V and 6 bases from J, leaving 11 bases between. The germline V gene encodes CDR1 SGDLS and CDR2 YYNGEE. This CDR3 has 12 residues. CDR3 loop: CASSPLIGEQYF. CDR3 coding DNA: TGTGCCAGCAGCCCCCTAATTGGCGAGCAGTACTTC.

The rearrangement links TRBV7-2 to TRBJ2-1; D is perhaps TRBD2 (6 bases). The V end lost 6 bases, the J end lost 2 bases, and 17 bases lay between the germline ends. The CDR3 covers 16 residues. Germline CDR1 and CDR2: SGHTA and FQGNSA. The CDR3, as DNA: TGTGCCAGCAGGACCGGGGGTGGGAATACCTACAATGAGCAGTTCTTC. Protein product: CASRTGGGNTYNEQFF.

The chain carries TRBV19 and TRBJ1-5; 11 bases match TRBD1. Unmatched junction bases numbered 10, after V lost 5 bases and J lost 7 bases. Germline V gene sequence: CDR1 LNHDA, CDR2 SQIVND (reference sequence). This CDR3 has 16 amino acids. The CDR3, as DNA: TGTGCCAGTAGTCGATCCTCGGGACAGGGGGGACAGCCCCAGCATTTT. Its protein product is CASSRSSGQGGQPQHF. The full variable domain, in which reference TRBV19 and TRBJ1-5 provide the parts outside the CDR3, is DGGITQSPKYLFRKEGQNVTLSCEQNLNHDAMYWYRQDPGQGLRLIYYSQIVNDFQKGDIAEGYSVSREKKESFPLTVTSAQKNPTAFYLCASSRSSGQGGQPQHFGDGTRLSIL.

This clone was seen a few times. The chain is built from TRBV27 and TRBJ1-5, with D perhaps matching TRBD1 (5 bases). Germline CDR1 is MNHEY and CDR2 is SMNVEV (reference sequence). Trimming took 6 bases from V and 2 from J, leaving 14 bases between them. The CDR3 totals 15 residues. DNA for the CDR3: TGTGCCAGCAGAAGGTTGACGGGGGGCAATCAGCCCCAGCATTTT. Its translation: CASRRLTGGNQPQHF.

The rearrangement uses TRBV18 and TRBJ2-2; TRBD1 matches at 8 bases. The CDR3 consists of 17 residues. J lost 7 bases, V lost 0 bases, and 10 bases had no gene match. Germline V gene data show CDR1 as KGHSH and CDR2 as LQKENI. The CDR3 here is CASSPPDRVGIGGELFF. The CDR3 DNA reads as TGTGCCAGCTCACCACCGGACAGGGTCGGGATTGGCGGGGAGCTGTTTTTT.

The chain employs TRBV28 and TRBJ1-4; D might be TRBD1 (6 bases). This CDR3 contains 15 residues. Trimming removed 5 bases from V and 3 bases from J, with 13 bases in between. Germline lookup yields CDR1 MDHEN and CDR2 SYDVKM. CDR3 in amino acids: CASSRTGSANEKLFF. CDR3 nucleotide sequence: TGTGCCAGCAGTCGTACAGGGTCAGCTAATGAAAAACTGTTTTTT.

CDR3 residues: CASSPVPPLPGTGGEQYF. The CDR3 DNA follows: TGTGCCAGCAGCCCCGTACCGCCCCTTCCGGGGACGGGAGGAGAGCAGTACTTC. The chain recombines TRBV13 with TRBJ2-7; 7 bases are a match to TRBD2. Losses at the gene ends were 5 bases for V and 7 bases for J; bases not matched to a gene: 23. The CDR3 has 18 residues. Germline CDR1 PRHDT, CDR2 FYEKMQ (reference sequence).

This chain connects TRBV11-2 to TRBJ2-2; D is perhaps TRBD1 (5 bases). V was cut by 0 bases and J by 4 bases, with 12 bases left in between. The germline CDR1 and CDR2 sequences are SGHAT and FQNNGV. There are 16 residues in the CDR3. The CDR3 region is CASSLEGRVPTGELFF. The DNA of the CDR3 is TGTGCCAGCAGCTTAGAGGGCAGGGTCCCCACCGGGGAGCTGTTTTTT.

The chain employs TRBV5-1 and TRBJ1-2, with D uncertain. This CDR3 has 16 amino acids. Germline V CDR1 and CDR2: SGHRS, YFSETQ. Trimming removed 6 bases at V and 7 bases at J, with 25 bases between. The DNA for the CDR3 is TGCGCCAGCATCAAGGACTCAACTCCCTCGCCTGGTGGCTACACCTTC. Amino acids: CASIKDSTPSPGGYTF.

V and J are TRBV4-1 and TRBJ2-1, with unresolved D. The CDR3 is made up of 14 amino acids. Germline CDR1 MGHRA, CDR2 YSYEKL. V was clipped by 0 bases and J by 9 bases, with 12 bases between them. CDR3 region: CASSQDMMLSEQFF. DNA for the CDR3: TGCGCCAGCAGCCAAGATATGATGTTGAGTGAGCAGTTCTTC.

The chain couples TRBV23-1 to TRBJ2-7, with a tentative D call TRBD2 (5 bases). TRBV23-1 is recorded as an ORF, its role being uncertain. The CDR3 loop spans 14 amino acids. V dropped 3 bases and J dropped 4 bases, with 13 bases sitting between them. The CDR3 coding sequence is TGCGCCAGCAGTCAGACGGAGGAAGGTTACGAGCAGTACTTC. Protein product: CASSQTEEGYEQYF.

V gene TRBV6-5 combines with J gene TRBJ1-6; 7 nucleotides agree with TRBD1. The CDR3 is 13 amino acids. Germline CDR1 and CDR2: MNHEY and SVGAGI. The trim removed 5 bases at V and 5 bases at J, leaving 0 bases unmatched. The CDR3 region has the DNA TGTGCCAGCAGTGGGACAGATAATTCACCCCTCCACTTT. Protein: CASSGTDNSPLHF.